This record looks at one T cell receptor beta chain sequence and its context. Assay: immunoSEQ multiplex PCR; the TCRdb copy retains only in-frame clones and omits some. The sample holds 35,000 to 55,000 clones; around 87% are singletons and the top ten take 9.5% to 13%. This specimen belongs to a study of control samples from healthy donors and cancer patients. In germline, CDR1 is SGHRS, CDR2 YFSETQ. The CDR3 runs to 16 residues. The germline V and J ends were trimmed by 0 bases and 5 bases, with 15 bases remaining between them. The sequencing input was PBMCs. This receptor was taken from an older woman with lung cancer. The chain combines TRBV5-1 with TRBJ2-1; D is unresolved. The DNA of the CDR3 is TGCGCCAGCAGCTTGGAAGGCCCGGCCCTTGACAATGAGCAGTTCTTC. Its protein product is CASSLEGPALDNEQFF.